The entry below gives a single T cell receptor (beta chain) sequence along with its context. Its antigen is not known. This entry belongs to a study of cytomegalovirus exposure and HLA in healthy donors. V lost 0 bases and J 3 bases, leaving 9 bases between the germline ends. The CDR3 is made up of 14 amino acids. Per the germline V gene, CDR1 is SGHNT and CDR2 is YYREEE (reference sequence). Study-level results: An apparent linkage of common viral pathogens to several of the most significant clusters emerged in a later analysis. The authors considered a cluster of highly shared sequence variants likely to be a sequencing artifact. Immune exposure was documented only through CMV serostatus. There were under 200 TCR beta chains listed as cytomegalovirus-associated.

Primers for the PCR totalled 60 Vbeta and 13 Jbeta. Using immunoSEQ multiplex PCR, the repertoire was profiled, and TCRdb retains in-frame clones only, with some absent. This sample has 200,000 to 250,000 clones; more than 85% occur once, and the top ten carry about 1%. The J gene is TRBJ1-2, the V gene TRBV5-4; D is possibly TRBD1 (5 bases). This TCR was recovered from a woman aged 18-35 years in good health and CMV-seronegative. Source material: PBMCs. CDR3 sequence: CASSLGRADYGYTF. DNA for the CDR3: TGTGCCAGCAGCTTGGGCAGGGCGGACTATGGCTACACCTTC.